This T cell receptor beta chain originates from a study of shared clonotypes between healthy human individuals. As for the study in general: Plates per donor: three CD4 naive, three CD4 memory, two CD8 naive, one CD8 memory. Points from the study as a whole: Researchers sampled only blood; tissue repertoires likely differ.

With regard to this clone: Its antigen is not known.

A 200 ng quantity of DNA, roughly 29,000 T cell genomes, went into the sorted-subset replicate PCRs. Sequencing used immunoSEQ multiplex PCR; TCRdb keeps in-frame clones, though not all of them. Here the sample spans about 1 million clones, about 80% being singletons. CD4+ cells yielded CD45RA+ naive and CD45RA-negative memory subsets. The germline V and J ends were trimmed by 2 bases and 5 bases, with 10 bases remaining between them. Germline assignment: CDR1 GTSNPN and CDR2 SVGIG (reference sequence). The CDR3 runs to 13 residues. The sample was memory CD4+ T cells sorted from blood. Subset given: CD45RA-negative fraction. The chain is built from TRBV30 and TRBJ2-1; D unclear. The source is a man aged 18 to 29 in good health. CDR3 residues: CAWSKGTDNEQFF. CDR3 sequence (DNA): TGTGCCTGGAGTAAGGGAACGGACAATGAGCAGTTCTTC. Supplemented by reference TRBV30 and TRBJ2-1, the full variable domain reads SQTIHQWPATLVQPVGSPLSLECTVEGTSNPNLYWYRQAAGRGLQLLFYSVGIGQISSEVPQNLSASRPQDRQFILSSKKLLLSDSGFYLCAWSKGTDNEQFFGPGTRLTVL.